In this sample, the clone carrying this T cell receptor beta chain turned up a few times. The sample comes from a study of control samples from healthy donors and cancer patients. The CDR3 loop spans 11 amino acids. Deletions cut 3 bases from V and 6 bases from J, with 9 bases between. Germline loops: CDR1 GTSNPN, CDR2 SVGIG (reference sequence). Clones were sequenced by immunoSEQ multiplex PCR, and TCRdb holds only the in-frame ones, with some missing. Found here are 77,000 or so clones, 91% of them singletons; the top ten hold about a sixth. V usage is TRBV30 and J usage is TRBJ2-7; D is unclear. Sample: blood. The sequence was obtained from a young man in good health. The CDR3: CAWSKVTEQYF. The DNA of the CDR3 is TGTGCCTGGAGCAAAGTTACCGAGCAGTACTTC. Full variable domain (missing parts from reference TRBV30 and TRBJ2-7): SQTIHQWPATLVQPVGSPLSLECTVEGTSNPNLYWYRQAAGRGLQLLFYSVGIGQISSEVPQNLSASRPQDRQFILSSKKLLLSDSGFYLCAWSKVTEQYFGPGTRLTVT.